One sample yielded the 20 T cell receptor beta chains listed below, sequenced in a study of blood T cell repertoires in COVID-19. Using immunoSEQ multiplex PCR, the repertoire was profiled, and TCRdb retains in-frame clones only, with some absent. The data show roughly 480,000 clones, approximately 89% seen once. Material: peripheral blood. The receptors were sampled from a man between 18 and 29 years old with COVID-19, enrolled during active disease.

This rearrangement joins TRBV5-1 to TRBJ2-2; 9 bases align to TRBD1. Germline assignment: CDR1 SGHRS and CDR2 YFSETQ. The CDR3 extends over 15 amino acids. The V segment lost 3 bases and the J segment 2 bases; nucleotides outside the gene matches: 2. The CDR3 here is CASSSGQGNTGELFF. For the CDR3, the DNA is TGCGCCAGCAGCTCGGGACAGGGTAACACCGGGGAGCTGTTTTTT.

This chain connects TRBV5-4 to TRBJ2-3, with D possibly being TRBD1 (6 bases). The germline V and J ends were trimmed by 4 bases and 0 bases, with 15 bases remaining between them. Germline CDR1 is SGHNT and CDR2 is YYREEE (reference sequence). The CDR3 consists of 16 residues. The CDR3 region is CASSRVGQTSTDTQYF. In DNA form, the CDR3 reads TGTGCCAGCAGCCGTGTTGGACAGACAAGCACAGATACGCAGTATTTT.

The CDR3, as DNA: TGTGCCAGCAGAAACCGGGACAGGGGTATCGGCACCGGGGAGCTGTTTTTT. Residues: CASRNRDRGIGTGELFF. The chain uses TRBV7-9 and TRBJ2-2, with 10 positions matching TRBD1. From germline, CDR1 is SEHNR and CDR2 FQNEAQ (reference sequence). The CDR3 sequence is 17 residues long. The V and J ends lost 6 bases and 4 bases, in that order; junction bases with no gene match: 11.

Here the CDR3 reads CASSLVGQGRNIQYF. Written as DNA, the CDR3 is TGTGCCAGCAGCTTAGTCGGACAGGGACGGAACATTCAGTACTTC. The chain links TRBV11-2 to TRBJ2-4; 8 positions match TRBD1. Germline V CDR1 and CDR2: SGHAT, FQNNGV. Trimming at V came to 1 base and at J to 7 bases, leaving 6 bases not matched to a gene. The CDR3 sequence is 15 residues long.

The chain has TRBV5-1 and TRBJ2-3; 11 positions match TRBD2. Trimming at V came to 0 bases and at J to 6 bases, leaving 9 bases not matched to a gene. Germline V lookup: CDR1 SGHRS, CDR2 YFSETQ. CDR3 size: 17 residues. DNA for the CDR3: TGCGCCAGCAGCTTGGCCGGGGCTAGCGGGAGGCTCGATACGCAGTATTTT. Protein: CASSLAGASGRLDTQYF.

V usage is TRBV5-1 and J usage is TRBJ2-5; TRBD2 agrees at 9 bases. Germline CDR1 reads SGHRS; CDR2 reads YFSETQ. Trimming took 0 bases from V and 5 from J; bases not matched to a gene: 14. The CDR3 consists of 18 residues. The DNA for the CDR3 is TGCGCCAGCAGCTTGGATCGGCGGGGGGGCCTGGGGTATGAGACCCAGTACTTC. Protein product: CASSLDRRGGLGYETQYF.

CDR3 in DNA: TGTGCCAGCAGCCTTGGGGCCCGGGACTGCCACAATGAGCAGTTCTTC. Translating gives CASSLGARDCHNEQFF. The V gene is TRBV21-1, the J gene TRBJ2-1; TRBD2, the D gene given by the table, was not confirmed from the DNA. TRBV21-1 is a pseudogene segment. The length of the CDR3 is 16 residues.

The J gene is TRBJ1-2, the V gene TRBV2; D remains ambiguous. The CDR3 loop spans 14 amino acids. Germline CDR1 SNHLY, CDR2 FYNNEI. Trimming took off 5 bases at V and 5 bases at J, with 15 bases between the two ends. The CDR3 sequence is CASSPNPEVYGYTF. The CDR3 nucleotides are TGTGCCAGCAGTCCCAACCCGGAGGTTTATGGCTACACCTTC. The full variable domain, in which reference TRBV2 and TRBJ1-2 provide the parts outside the CDR3, is EPEVTQTPSHQVTQMGQEVILRCVPISNHLYFYWYRQILGQKVEFLVSFYNNEISEKSEIFDDQFSVERPDGSNFTLKIRSTKLEDSAMYFCASSPNPEVYGYTFGSGTRLTVV.

This clone was counted once. J is TRBJ2-5 and V is TRBV5-1; perhaps TRBD2 as D (5 bases). V lost 2 bases and J lost 2, with 7 bases in between. CDR3 size: 13 residues. Germline CDR1 and CDR2: SGHRS and YFSETQ. CDR3 loop: CASSLLGQETQYF. CDR3 nucleotides: TGCGCCAGCAGCTTACTAGGACAAGAGACCCAGTACTTC.

J is TRBJ2-6 and V is TRBV5-1; TRBD1 matches 9 bases. The V and J ends lost 4 bases and 1 base, in that order; junction bases with no gene match: 6. Germline lookup yields CDR1 SGHRS and CDR2 YFSETQ. The CDR3 length is 17 residues. CDR3 residues: CASSAQGAVSGANVLTF. CDR3 sequence (DNA): TGCGCCAGCAGCGCACAGGGGGCAGTATCTGGGGCCAACGTCCTGACTTTC.

The chain employs TRBV12-3 or TRBV12-4 and TRBJ2-2; no definite D call. The V end was cut by 5 bases, the J end by 7 bases, with 8 bases between. This CDR3 is built from 12 residues. The CDR3 DNA reads TGTGCCAGCAGTCGGGTGGGCGGGGAGCTGTTTTTT. Its translation: CASSRVGGELFF.

V usage is TRBV11-2 and J usage is TRBJ1-2, with D hard to call. The germline gives CDR1 SGHAT, CDR2 FQNNGV. The length of the CDR3 is 11 residues. V shed 5 bases and J shed 8 bases, with 9 bases lying between them. Here the CDR3 reads CASSERGGYTF. In DNA, the CDR3 is TGTGCCAGCAGCGAAAGAGGAGGCTACACCTTC. Based on the CDR3 plus reference TRBV11-2 and TRBJ1-2, the full variable domain is EAGVAQSPRYKIIEKRQSVAFWCNPISGHATLYWYQQILGQGPKLLIQFQNNGVVDDSQLPKDRFSAERLKGVDSTLKIQPAKLEDSAVYLCASSERGGYTFGSGTRLTVV.

In its sample, this clone was seen a few times. The chain uses TRBV6-1 and TRBJ1-5; 10 nucleotides line up with TRBD1. The CDR3 has 16 residues. J gave up 1 base and V 2 bases, and 2 bases lay outside the gene matches. Germline loops: CDR1 MNHNS, CDR2 SASEGT. CDR3 loop: CASSEPGQGSNQPQHF. DNA of the CDR3: TGTGCCAGCAGTGAACCGGGACAGGGGAGCAATCAGCCCCAGCATTTT.

V is TRBV11-2 and J is TRBJ2-5, with a tentative D call TRBD1 (5 bases). The germline gives CDR1 SGHAT, CDR2 FQNNGV. This CDR3 contains 15 residues. Between the trimmed V and J ends, which lost 6 bases and 5 bases, there was a span of 19 bases. The CDR3 here is CASSHGRAPRETQYF. CDR3 sequence (DNA): TGTGCCAGCAGTCATGGCAGGGCCCCACGGGAGACCCAGTACTTC.

This clone was seen a single time. The chain carries TRBV19 and TRBJ2-7, with D possibly TRBD1 on 5 matching bases. Germline lookup yields CDR1 LNHDA and CDR2 SQIVND (reference sequence). The V end was cut by 3 bases, the J end by 4 bases, with 13 bases between. The CDR3 loop spans 14 amino acids. The CDR3 DNA sequence: TGTGCCAGTAGTATTTCGGCAGGGCTTTACGAGCAGTACTTC. Translation gives CASSISAGLYEQYF.

The chain employs TRBV29-1 and TRBJ2-1, with D uncertain. Between the trimmed V and J ends, which lost 1 base and 3 bases, there was a span of 4 bases. Germline CDR1 SQVTM, CDR2 ANQGSEA. The CDR3 consists of 12 residues. The CDR3 coding sequence is TGCAGCGTTGAAGTAGACTACAATGAGCAGTTCTTC. It codes for CSVEVDYNEQFF.

The J gene is TRBJ2-5, the V gene TRBV6-2 or TRBV6-3; possibly TRBD2 for D (6 bases). Trimming took 3 bases from V and 6 from J, leaving 20 bases between them. Germline CDR1 and CDR2: MNHEY and SVGEGT. The CDR3 spans 16 residues. This CDR3 is CASSYVTGVRGQTQYF. Here the CDR3 DNA reads TGTGCCAGCAGTTATGTGACGGGAGTGAGGGGACAGACCCAGTACTTC.

CDR3 sequence: CASSPGQGGNTIYF. DNA of the CDR3: TGTGCCAGCAGCCCTGGACAGGGTGGAAACACCATATATTTT. This chain uses TRBV7-9 with TRBJ1-3, with 8 nucleotides matching TRBD1. This CDR3 comprises 14 residues. With 5 bases clipped from V and 3 bases from J, the junction kept 3 bases outside the gene matches. Germline values: CDR1 SEHNR, CDR2 FQNEAQ (reference sequence).

The genes are TRBV12-3 or TRBV12-4 and TRBJ2-5; TRBD2 is a possible D gene (6 bases). This CDR3 region has 13 residues. V shed 3 bases and J shed 2 bases, with 7 bases lying between them. This chain's CDR3 is CASSLGGQETQYF. The CDR3 region has the DNA TGTGCCAGCAGTTTGGGAGGACAAGAGACCCAGTACTTC.

The rearrangement links TRBV7-9 to TRBJ1-5; 8 nucleotides align to TRBD1. The CDR3 contains 15 residues. The germline V gene has CDR1 SEHNR and CDR2 FQNEAQ (reference sequence). After removal of 5 bases from V and 5 bases from J, the junction contained 8 bases not matched to a gene. Here the CDR3 reads CASSLGTGGDQPQHF. CDR3 nucleotides: TGTGCCAGCAGCCTAGGGACAGGAGGGGATCAGCCCCAGCATTTT.